This passage covers 26 T cell receptor beta chains from one sample sequenced in a study of blood T cell repertoires in COVID-19. Measured with immunoSEQ multiplex PCR; TCRdb has only the in-frame clones, and not every one. The table records some 190,000 clones, approximately 80% of them present only once. The sequencing input was peripheral blood. These receptors originate from a human donor in a cohort sampled during active COVID-19.

This rearrangement joins TRBV5-1 to TRBJ1-2; D uncertain. The CDR3 has 13 residues. Germline V CDR1 and CDR2: SGHRS, YFSETQ. Trimming pared 0 bases from V and 4 bases from J, leaving 7 bases between. The CDR3 protein is CASSLEAAYGYTF. CDR3 DNA sequence: TGCGCCAGCAGCTTGGAAGCGGCCTATGGCTACACCTTC.

The J gene is TRBJ2-7, the V gene TRBV11-2; 8 nucleotides align to TRBD2. The germline V gene has CDR1 SGHAT and CDR2 FQNNGV. Trimming took 1 base from V and 9 from J; bases not matched to a gene: 5. The CDR3 is made up of 13 amino acids. CDR3 sequence (DNA): TGTGCCAGCAGCTTAGCGGGAGGGACGGTGCAGTACGTC. It encodes CASSLAGGTVQYV.

The chain has TRBV7-9 and TRBJ1-1, with D perhaps TRBD1 (5 bases). V lost 5 bases and J 5 bases, leaving 18 bases between the germline ends. Germline V gene sequence: CDR1 SEHNR, CDR2 FQNEAQ (reference sequence). The CDR3 length is 15 residues. The CDR3 region has the DNA TGTGCCAGCAGCAATTGGGAGGGGCTTAGGACTGAAGCTTTCTTT. It encodes CASSNWEGLRTEAFF.

The chain joins TRBV7-9 to TRBJ2-7, with TRBD1 matching 7 bases. V shed 1 base and J 4 bases; nucleotides not matched to a gene: 7. The CDR3 sequence is 15 residues long. Germline values: CDR1 SEHNR, CDR2 FQNEAQ (reference sequence). CDR3 region: CASSLGGTVGYEQYF. The CDR3 DNA is TGTGCCAGCAGCTTAGGGGGGACAGTCGGGTACGAGCAGTACTTC.

The V gene is TRBV7-2, the J gene TRBJ1-1; 8 bases match TRBD1. With V trimmed by 4 bases and J by 0 bases, 4 bases remained unmatched. The CDR3 is 15 amino acids. Looked up from germline, CDR1 is SGHTA and CDR2 is FQGNSA. CDR3 sequence reads: CASSSGQGLNTEAFF. The CDR3 bases are TGTGCCAGCAGCTCCGGACAGGGATTGAACACTGAAGCTTTCTTT.

V and J are TRBV5-1 and TRBJ2-2, with D perhaps TRBD1 (6 bases). Germline V CDR1 and CDR2: SGHRS, YFSETQ. Trimming left V 4 bases short and J 1 base short, with 11 bases between. The CDR3 runs 15 residues. CDR3 sequence reads: CASSGRTVNTGELFF. CDR3 nucleotides: TGCGCCAGCAGCGGAAGGACAGTGAACACCGGGGAGCTGTTTTTT.

This clone has only a few counts. V is TRBV11-1 and J is TRBJ1-4, with D perhaps TRBD1 (5 bases). This CDR3 comprises 13 residues. V lost 5 bases and J 7 bases, leaving 11 bases between the germline ends. From germline, CDR1 is SGHAT and CDR2 FQDESV (reference sequence). The CDR3 sequence: CASSRSGGEKLFF. CDR3 sequence (DNA): TGTGCCAGCAGCCGATCGGGGGGTGAAAAACTGTTTTTT.

The V gene is TRBV9, the J gene TRBJ2-2; tentatively, D is TRBD1 (5 bases). Germline V lookup: CDR1 SGDLS, CDR2 YYNGEE. V was trimmed by 7 bases and J by 3 bases, leaving 7 bases between them. This CDR3 region has 12 residues. The CDR3 bases are TGTGCCAGCCAGGGTGACACCGGGGAGCTGTTTTTT. This gives the protein CASQGDTGELFF.

This rearrangement joins TRBV6-1 to TRBJ2-7; TRBD1 matches at 8 bases. Germline assignment: CDR1 MNHNS and CDR2 SASEGT. The J segment lost 6 bases and the V segment lost 2 bases, leaving 3 bases of the junction unmatched. This CDR3 has 13 amino acids. This chain's CDR3 is CASSEWGQVEQYV. The CDR3 DNA is TGTGCCAGCAGTGAATGGGGACAGGTCGAGCAGTACGTC.

The table lists this clone with a few counts. The V gene is TRBV18, the J gene TRBJ2-1, with 8 bases that match TRBD2. This CDR3 has 18 residues. Per the germline V gene, CDR1 is KGHSH and CDR2 is LQKENI. V shed 3 bases, J shed 2 bases, and the junction held 12 bases outside the gene matches. CDR3 protein: CASSPRFDVAGTYNEQFF. The CDR3 nucleotides are TGTGCCAGCTCACCCCGATTTGACGTAGCGGGGACCTACAATGAGCAGTTCTTC. Variable domain in full (rest from reference TRBV18 and TRBJ2-1): NAGVMQNPRHLVRRRGQEARLRCSPMKGHSHVYWYRQLPEEGLKFMVYLQKENIIDESGMPKERFSAEFPKEGPSILRIQQVVRGDSAAYFCASSPRFDVAGTYNEQFFGPGTRLTVL.

The count of this clone is one. J is TRBJ2-7 and V is TRBV2, with 11 bases matching TRBD2. The CDR3 consists of 15 residues. Looked up from germline, CDR1 is SNHLY and CDR2 is FYNNEI. V dropped 6 bases and J dropped 4; count of bases not matched to a gene: 8. As DNA, the CDR3 is TGTGCCAGCAGGAAGGGACTAGCGGAGACGTACGAGCAGTACTTC. Residues: CASRKGLAETYEQYF.

This chain connects TRBV12-3 or TRBV12-4 to TRBJ2-3; D is unresolved. Trimming cost V 3 bases and J 5 bases, with 3 bases left between them. The length of the CDR3 is 11 residues. The DNA of the CDR3 is TGTGCCAGCAGTTTTATAGATACGCAGTATTTT. Amino acid sequence: CASSFIDTQYF.

The V gene is TRBV19, the J gene TRBJ1-5; 8 bases map to TRBD1. There are 17 residues in the CDR3. CDR1 is LNHDA and CDR2 is SQIVND in the germline V gene (reference sequence). Germline trimming cut 4 bases from V and 2 bases from J; bases unmatched to any gene: 10. CDR3 loop: CASSTYAGGTGNQPQHF. The CDR3 bases are TGTGCCAGTAGTACCTATGCAGGGGGCACGGGCAATCAGCCCCAGCATTTT.

The CDR3 DNA is TGCGCCAGCATGCAGGGGGCCTACGACGAGCAGTACGTC. It specifies CASMQGAYDEQYV. The chain recombines TRBV10-2 with TRBJ2-7, with 8 bases lining up with TRBD1. Unmatched junction bases numbered 7, after V lost 7 bases and J lost 5 bases. The CDR3 contains 13 residues. Germline CDR1 and CDR2: WSHSY and SAAADI.

This chain links TRBV7-9 with TRBJ2-3, with TRBD1 matching 8 bases. Germline CDR1 is SEHNR and CDR2 is FQNEAQ (reference sequence). J gave up 4 bases and V 5 bases, and 20 bases lay outside the gene matches. The CDR3 loop spans 19 amino acids. The CDR3 nucleotides read TGTGCCAGCAGCCCAAAAGGTGCGCAGGGGGCTGGAGTGGCAGATACGCAGTATTTT. This translates into CASSPKGAQGAGVADTQYF.

This clone was seen only a few times. This rearrangement joins TRBV2 to TRBJ1-5; D gene unclear. This CDR3 contains 14 residues. Germline loops: CDR1 SNHLY, CDR2 FYNNEI. V shed 3 bases and J shed 3 bases, with 9 bases lying between them. The CDR3 here is CASSEVHPNQPQHF. For the CDR3, the DNA is TGTGCCAGCAGTGAGGTACACCCCAATCAGCCCCAGCATTTT.

This CDR3 is CASSYVGESPLHF. In DNA form, the CDR3 reads TGTGCCAGCAGTTACGTAGGGGAATCGCCCCTCCACTTT. The chain links TRBV6-6 to TRBJ1-6, with a weak D call TRBD1 (5 bases). CDR1 and CDR2 (germline): MNHNY, SVGAGI (reference sequence). CDR3 size: 13 residues. Deletions cut 2 bases from V and 13 bases from J, with 12 bases between.

The chain has TRBV19 and TRBJ1-5; TRBD1 matches at 12 bases. Germline V lookup: CDR1 LNHDA, CDR2 SQIVND (reference sequence). This CDR3 is built from 14 residues. Trimming cost V 7 bases and J 7 bases; bases outside gene matches: 5. CDR3 nucleotide sequence: TGTGCCAGTATAGGGACAGGGGGCCGGCAGCCCCAGCATTTT. It encodes CASIGTGGRQPQHF.

CDR3 in DNA: TGTGCCAGCAGCCAAGATTCTAGCGGTGCCGGGTCCCAGTACTTC. Amino acids: CASSQDSSGAGSQYF. V and J are TRBV3-1 (or the pseudogene TRBV3-2) and TRBJ2-5; the match to TRBD2 covers 7 bases. Germline CDR1 is LGHDT and CDR2 is YNNKEL (reference sequence). V lost 0 bases, J lost 9 bases, and 10 bases stayed unmatched. This CDR3 comprises 15 residues.

This chain connects TRBV9 to TRBJ2-1, with TRBD2 matching 13 bases. Germline V gene data show CDR1 as SGDLS and CDR2 as YYNGEE. This CDR3 contains 16 residues. After removal of 3 bases from V and 2 bases from J, the junction contained 2 bases not matched to a gene. The CDR3: CASSATSGGAYNEQFF. The CDR3 nucleotides are TGTGCCAGCAGCGCCACTAGCGGGGGGGCCTACAATGAGCAGTTCTTC.

The chain is built from TRBV11-2 and TRBJ1-1, with D unresolved. Germline CDR1 is SGHAT and CDR2 is FQNNGV. V was trimmed by 1 base and J by 3 bases, leaving 6 bases between them. The CDR3 extends over 13 amino acids. DNA for the CDR3: TGTGCCAGCAGCTTAGTCAGGTACACTGAAGCTTTCTTT. Protein sequence: CASSLVRYTEAFF.

This clone was recorded a few times. The J gene is TRBJ1-5, the V gene TRBV27; D is ambiguous. Germline-derived CDR1 and CDR2 are MNHEY and SMNVEV (reference sequence). Trimming removed 3 bases at V and 0 bases at J, with 9 bases between. The CDR3 is made up of 15 amino acids. CDR3 nucleotide sequence: TGTGCCAGCAGTTTGACAATCTATAGCAATCAGCCCCAGCATTTT. Its translation is CASSLTIYSNQPQHF.

The chain combines TRBV5-1 with TRBJ1-4, with 9 bases matching TRBD1. Per germline, CDR1 SGHRS and CDR2 YFSETQ. There are 14 residues in the CDR3. J lost 8 bases, V lost 4 bases, and 6 bases had no gene match. The DNA for the CDR3 is TGCGCCAGCAGCGCAACAGGGGGCCGGGAAAAACTGTTTTTT. Protein product: CASSATGGREKLFF.

The chain carries TRBV11-2 and TRBJ1-4, with 10 bases matching TRBD1. This CDR3 contains 14 residues. Germline lookup yields CDR1 SGHAT and CDR2 FQNNGV. V dropped 3 bases and J dropped 6; count of bases not matched to a gene: 1. CDR3 sequence (DNA): TGTGCCAGCAGCTTCGGGACAGGGGATGAAAAACTGTTTTTT. This gives the protein CASSFGTGDEKLFF.

This chain links TRBV24-1 with TRBJ1-5; D not certain. The CDR3 spans 14 residues. The germline gives CDR1 KGHDR, CDR2 SFDVKD. V lost 5 bases, J lost 5 bases, and 12 bases lay in between. CDR3 nucleotide sequence: TGTGCCACCAGTGGCGGTTTATTCGATCAGCCCCAGCATTTT. Encoded protein: CATSGGLFDQPQHF.

The chain joins TRBV6-1 to TRBJ1-2, with D uncertain. Germline CDR1 reads MNHNS; CDR2 reads SASEGT. Deletions cut 2 bases from V and 4 bases from J, with 11 bases between. There are 14 residues in the CDR3. For the CDR3, the DNA is TGTGCCAGCAGTGAAATTTTTCTCGGCTATGGCTACACCTTC. Amino acid sequence: CASSEIFLGYGYTF.